The entry that follows covers one T cell receptor beta chain sequence. Its recognized antigen is unknown. Nothing much larger sits one base from this clone, and base qualities are not available. Sequencer: Illumina NovaSeq 6000. Using 5'RACE with constant-segment primers, TCRalpha and TCRbeta cDNA libraries were constructed, with sample barcodes and unique molecular identifiers added in the process. Trizol reagent was used to extract RNA from every sample. Amplification of the libraries took two PCR steps, and the second step added a second sample barcode plus Illumina TruSeq adapters. Sequencing of the libraries was done on an Illumina NovaSeq, producing 2 x 150 bp paired-end reads. On the study's bioinformatics: Reads were demultiplexed and collapsed into UMI-guided consensus sequences with migec v1.2.7. Using mixcr v2.1.11, UMI consensuses were aligned to TRA and TRB V and J templates and then assembled into clonotypes. A clonotype was counted as expanded or contracted only if both edgeR and NoisET called the change significant, with noise models trained on biological replicates. For edgeR calls, a false discovery rate-adjusted p below 0.01 and a log2 fold-change threshold of 1 were applied. PCA with hierarchical clustering of max-normalized trajectories of the 1000 most abundant clonotypes was used as exploratory dynamics analysis. The CD4 or CD8 phenotype of responding clones was assigned using the separately sequenced CD4+ and CD8+ repertoires. TCRdb's own reprocessing of the public reads used fastp at Q25 and MiXCR and kept productive beta chains. For every CDR3 protein sequence, its rows merge into one entry that carries the most common genes and DNA. These V and J calls are TCRdb output, not the study's own analysis. This sample is represented by roughly 280,000 distinct CDR3 sequences; about 16% of them were singletons. Together, the top ten hold 22% of the sample.

Counted from cysteine to phenylalanine, this CDR3 has 16 amino acids. Here the CDR3 DNA is all that survives: 48 bases in frame from base 1. V loses 1 base at its end and J loses 10 bases; junction bases beyond the gene matches: 8. For CDR1 and CDR2, the germline V gene lists MGHRA and YSYEKL. Ficoll-Paque density gradient centrifugation was used to isolate PBMCs. This sample was included in a study of T-cell memory formation after mild COVID-19 (TCRdb year 2021). Context from the whole study: Most TCR sequence clusters were specific to one of the two donors. Two young, previously healthy adult volunteers made up the cohort, one male and one female. In a couple of donors, T-cell clones that expanded and contracted after mild COVID-19 were followed by sequencing TCRalpha and TCRbeta repertoires longitudinally.

General study outcomes and caveats: Clones contracting from day 15 to 85 had balanced CD4/CD8 phenotypes, while a second wave expanding from day 15 to 37 was biased towards CD4+. Only two mild cases were covered in the study, and larger cohorts including severe cases with pre-infection samples were considered necessary. Contracting CD4+ clones turned up mainly in the CM and EM memory subsets, whereas EMRA was where CD8+ clones were enriched. Some responding clones were found in pre-infection memory, which suggests that pre-existing cross-reactive memory T cells took part in the SARS-CoV-2 response. Whether the second-wave clones peaking on day 37 were SARS-CoV-2 specific was not confirmed.

The receptor's source is a young man who had mild COVID-19 (a few samples of this study predate the infection). The sample titles of this study are shuffled in the database, so cell type and time point are left out; the donor was told from shared clones. The chain uses TRBV4-1 and TRBJ2-1; a stretch of 12 junction bases matches TRBD1. Sequenced sample: PBMCs or a T cell subset sorted from them (not recorded which). The CDR3 region has the sequence CASSQGAGTGGDEQFF. The DNA sequence is as follows: TGCGCCAGCAGCCAAGGGGCTGGGACAGGGGGCGACGAGCAGTTCTTC.